The rows below give T cell receptor beta chains drawn from one sample of a study of CD8 T cells in Susac syndrome. TCRdb re-derived calls from the immunoSEQ multiplex PCR reads in MiXCR, one entry per CDR3 protein. The sample yields over 130,000 distinct CDR3 sequences, approximately 95% seen once. Sequencing used CD4+ T cells from PBMCs. The source is a human donor with multiple sclerosis. CDR3s include the opening cysteine and the closing phenylalanine or tryptophan. Fields, in order: clone size, J gene, V gene, D gene, CDR3 protein, CDR3 DNA. D genes are given only for firm matches. Clone size is given for some rows only: seen once, a few or many times, or a class if the clone is expanded.

.	TRBJ1-3	TRBV4-2	.	CASSQDIGDTIYF	TGTGCCAGCAGCCAAGACATAGGAGACACCATATATTTT
.	TRBJ2-3	TRBV6-1	.	CASSAGVGDTQYF	TGTGCCAGCAGTGCAGGGGTTGGGGATACGCAGTATTTT
.	TRBJ2-1	TRBV6-5	TRBD1	CASSPGQGNRQFF	TGTGCCAGCAGCCCGGGACAGGGGAACCGACAGTTCTTC
.	TRBJ2-2	TRBV6-5	TRBD1	CASSQGTANTGELFF	TGTGCCAGCAGTCAGGGGACAGCGAACACCGGGGAGCTGTTTTTT
once	TRBJ1-5	TRBV28	TRBD1	CASRTGGNYQPQHF	TGTGCCAGCCGTACAGGGGGAAACTATCAGCCCCAGCATTTT
.	TRBJ2-3	TRBV20-1	TRBD1	CSARADRQGITQYF	TGCAGTGCTAGAGCAGATCGACAGGGGATTACGCAGTATTTT
.	TRBJ1-2	TRBV12-3/TRBV12-4	.	CASTEGWFGYTF	TGTGCCAGCACAGAGGGGTGGTTTGGCTACACCTTC
once	TRBJ2-5	TRBV28	TRBD2	CASSRSLAGGPETQYF	TGTGCCAGCAGCAGATCACTAGCGGGAGGGCCCGAGACCCAGTACTTC
.	TRBJ2-5	TRBV12-3/TRBV12-4	.	CASSLRRQQETQYF	TGTGCCAGCAGCCTAAGACGGCAACAAGAGACCCAGTACTTC
.	TRBJ2-1	TRBV9	.	CASSVALVEEQFF	TGTGCCAGCAGCGTAGCTCTAGTGGAGGAGCAGTTCTTC
.	TRBJ2-3	TRBV24-1	.	CATSDPRDGLTDTQYF	TGTGCCACCAGTGATCCCCGGGACGGTCTTACAGATACGCAGTATTTT
.	TRBJ2-5	TRBV29-1	.	CSVRRGSGETQYF	TGCAGCGTTAGACGGGGGTCAGGGGAGACCCAGTACTTC
.	TRBJ2-1	TRBV7-2	.	CASSPPTSYNEQFF	TGTGCCAGCAGCCCCCCCACCTCCTACAATGAGCAGTTCTTC
.	TRBJ2-3	TRBV3-1	TRBD1	CASSQLPGGQATDTQYF	TGTGCCAGCAGCCAACTCCCCGGGGGACAGGCCACAGATACGCAGTATTTT
.	TRBJ1-2	TRBV7-9	.	CASSPDRDTWSNGYTF	TGTGCCAGCAGCCCCGACCGGGACACTTGGTCGAATGGCTACACCTTC
.	TRBJ1-2	TRBV12-3/TRBV12-4	.	CASSLGGVDYGYTF	TGTGCCAGCAGTTTAGGAGGGGTTGACTATGGCTACACCTTC
.	TRBJ2-5	TRBV3-1	.	CASSQEAVETQYF	TGTGCCAGCAGCCAAGAGGCCGTCGAGACCCAGTACTTC
.	TRBJ2-5	TRBV29-1	TRBD1	CSGWTGTQQTQYF	TGCAGCGGATGGACAGGGACACAACAGACCCAGTACTTC
.	TRBJ1-6	TRBV10-3	.	CAIAPDSASPLHF	TGTGCCATCGCCCCGGATAGTGCTTCACCCCTCCACTTT
.	TRBJ2-7	TRBV11-2	TRBD2	CASSLAGGGDSYEQYF	TGTGCCAGCAGCTTAGCTGGCGGGGGTGACTCCTACGAGCAGTACTTC
.	TRBJ2-1	TRBV27	TRBD2	CASSRYGGAFYNEQFF	TGTGCCAGCAGCAGGTACGGGGGGGCCTTCTACAATGAGCAGTTCTTC
.	TRBJ1-3	TRBV6-2/TRBV6-3	.	CASTDRRSGNTIYF	TGTGCCAGCACGGACCGCCGCTCTGGAAACACCATATATTTT
once	TRBJ2-3	TRBV24-1	TRBD2	CATSDFAGGGKLTQYF	TGTGCCACCAGTGATTTCGCAGGCGGGGGAAAGCTGACGCAGTATTTT
.	TRBJ1-1	TRBV11-2	.	CASSPSRGTANTEAFF	TGTGCCAGCAGCCCGAGCCGGGGGACGGCGAACACTGAAGCTTTCTTT
.	TRBJ1-5	TRBV20-1	TRBD1	CSAREATGGNQPQHF	TGCAGTGCTAGAGAAGCGACAGGGGGGAATCAGCCCCAGCATTTT
.	TRBJ2-1	TRBV6-5	.	CASSYTGGTYNEQFF	TGTGCCAGCAGTTACACGGGCGGAACCTACAATGAGCAGTTCTTC
.	TRBJ1-1	TRBV20-1	.	CSARRGRFDEAFF	TGCAGTGCTAGGCGGGGGCGATTCGATGAAGCTTTCTTT
.	TRBJ2-7	TRBV11-2	.	CASSLTATSYEQYF	TGTGCCAGCAGCTTAACAGCTACTTCCTACGAGCAGTACTTC
.	TRBJ2-5	TRBV29-1	.	CSVEDGTQYF	TGCAGCGTTGAGGATGGGACCCAGTACTTC
.	TRBJ1-2	TRBV5-1	.	CASSIGGNYGYTF	TGCGCCAGCAGCATCGGAGGGAACTATGGCTACACCTTC
.	TRBJ2-7	TRBV24-1	.	CATSDPRQTNYEQYF	TGTGCCACCAGTGACCCAAGACAGACCAACTACGAGCAGTACTTC
.	TRBJ2-3	TRBV9	.	CASSVGHTQYF	TGTGCCAGCAGCGTAGGGCATACGCAGTATTTT
.	TRBJ2-5	TRBV4-1	TRBD2	CASSQDLTGNSGRKGEAQYF	TGCGCCAGCAGCCAAGATCTTACAGGGAATAGCGGGAGGAAGGGAGAGGCCCAGTACTTC
once	TRBJ2-1	TRBV27	.	CASSLRGGLVQFF	TGTGCCAGCAGTTTAAGAGGCGGCTTAGTGCAGTTCTTC
few	TRBJ2-1	TRBV4-3	TRBD2	CASSQSGGNYNEQFF	TGCGCCAGCAGCCAGAGCGGGGGCAATTACAATGAGCAGTTCTTC